Listed below are T cell receptor beta chains from one sample, sequenced in a study of regulatory T cells in long-lasting Graves disease. Via MiXCR, TCRdb re-called the multiplex PCR reads, giving one row per CDR3 protein. The sample lists about 540,000 distinct CDR3 sequences; roughly 14% were seen once. The data were also submitted as part of a second study, on T cells in Graves' hyperthyroidism and ophthalmopathy.

The starting material was peripheral blood mononuclear cells (PBMCs), obtained at new diagnosis, from a patient treated with antithyroid drugs. Source of these receptors: a man aged 30 to 45 with Graves disease. Both conserved end residues are part of each CDR3. Each record gives: CDR3 length, J gene, clone size, D gene, V gene, CDR3 DNA, CDR3 protein. The D gene is left open where the match is weak. Where a row states a size, it is once, few, many or the class of an expanded clone; other rows omit it.

13,TRBJ1-1,once,TRBD1,TRBV25-1,TGTGCCAGCAGTGAGACAGGGGAGGTATATGCTTTCTTT,CASSETGEVYAFF
14,TRBJ2-2,many,-,TRBV30,TGTGCCTGGAGGAAGACTACGAACACCGGGGAGCTGTTTTTT,CAWRKTTNTGELFF
14,TRBJ2-1,many,TRBD2,TRBV3-1,TGTGCCAGCAGCCTAGCGGGGGGCGTGGACGTGCAGTTCTTC,CASSLAGGVDVQFF
17,TRBJ1-3,-,-,TRBV7-2,TGTGCCAGTGAGGAGAAGGACAAAGTATCGTACGGAAACACCATATATTTT,CASEEKDKVSYGNTIYF
15,TRBJ2-3,many,TRBD2,TRBV12-3/TRBV12-4,TGTGCCAGCAGTTTCCTCTCTAGCGGTAAAGATACGCAGTATTTT,CASSFLSSGKDTQYF
13,TRBJ2-5,few,-,TRBV5-1,TGCGCCAGCAGCTTGGAAGCTAGAAGGACCCAGTACTTC,CASSLEARRTQYF
15,TRBJ2-7,many,-,TRBV6-5,TGTGCCAGCAGTTACGCCATGGGGGATTCCTACGAGCAGTACTTC,CASSYAMGDSYEQYF
11,TRBJ2-7,few,-,TRBV7-8,TGTGCCAGCAGCTTATTCCACGAGCAGTACTTC,CASSLFHEQYF
15,TRBJ2-7,many,TRBD2,TRBV2,TGTGCCAGCAGTGCGACTAGCGGTAGCTCCTACGAGCAGTACTTC,CASSATSGSSYEQYF
15,TRBJ1-1,few,TRBD1,TRBV4-1,TGCGCCAGCAGCCAGCCCAGGGGGAAGGACACTGAAGCTTTCTTT,CASSQPRGKDTEAFF
18,TRBJ1-1,-,-,TRBV20-1,TGCAGTGCTAGAGTCACTGCGAGGGGGGCGCGGGGGAACACTGAAGCTTTCTTT,CSARVTARGARGNTEAFF
15,TRBJ1-6,-,-,TRBV30,TGTGCCTGGAGCGACCCCCGGACTCCCGATTCACCCCTCCACTTT,CAWSDPRTPDSPLHF
13,TRBJ1-5,many,-,TRBV12-3/TRBV12-4,TGTGCCAGCAGGGGATATAGCAATCAGCCCCAGCATTTT,CASRGYSNQPQHF
17,TRBJ1-1,many,-,TRBV13,TGTGCCAGCAGCTCTAGGGGGATAGGGGGGATGAACACTGAAGCTTTCTTT,CASSSRGIGGMNTEAFF
15,TRBJ2-1,many,TRBD2,TRBV2,TGTGCCAGCAGTTCCGGGACTAGCGGCCTCCAGGGGCAGTTCTTC,CASSSGTSGLQGQFF
16,TRBJ1-1,-,-,TRBV30,TGTGCCTGGAGTATAGGCGGTGGAGTGGAGAACACTGAAGCTTTCTTT,CAWSIGGGVENTEAFF
14,TRBJ2-7,-,-,TRBV7-9,TGTGCCAGCAGCTGGGGCTTGGACGGTGTGGAGCAGTACTTC,CASSWGLDGVEQYF
15,TRBJ2-3,few,-,TRBV5-4,TGTGCCAGCAGCTTGGCGGGACACCACACAGATACGCAGTATTTT,CASSLAGHHTDTQYF
14,TRBJ1-2,many,-,TRBV24-1,TGTGCCACCAGTGATCCGGACAGAAACTATGGCTACACCTTC,CATSDPDRNYGYTF
15,TRBJ1-1,many,TRBD1,TRBV27,TGTGCCAGCAGTTTATCGGAGGGGGCGAACACTGAAGCTTTCTTT,CASSLSEGANTEAFF
14,TRBJ2-3,-,-,TRBV19,TGTGCCAGTAGAGAGGGAAGGGGCACAGATACGCAGTATTTT,CASREGRGTDTQYF
16,TRBJ2-1,many,-,TRBV7-2,TGTGCCAGCAGCTTAGGGGCCGGGACTCAATACAATGAGCAGTTCTTC,CASSLGAGTQYNEQFF
13,TRBJ2-7,many,-,TRBV24-1,TGTGCCACCAGTGACTCCGGCCGGTACGAGCAGTACTTC,CATSDSGRYEQYF
13,TRBJ2-1,-,-,TRBV7-6,TGTGCCAGCAGCTTCCAAGGGTTAGGGGAGCAGTTCTTC,CASSFQGLGEQFF
18,TRBJ1-1,many,-,TRBV6-1,TGTGCCAGCAGTGGTCGACAGGAGGAAATAGAGGTGAACACTGAAGCTTTCTTT,CASSGRQEEIEVNTEAFF
15,TRBJ1-5,few,TRBD1,TRBV5-4,TGTGCCAGCAGCTATGGGACAGGGAGAGGTCAGCCCCAGCATTTT,CASSYGTGRGQPQHF
14,TRBJ2-7,few,-,TRBV18,TGTGCCAGCTCACCTCGGGACGGAGACTACGAGCAGTACTTC,CASSPRDGDYEQYF
13,TRBJ2-7,many,-,TRBV28,TGTGCCAGCAACCAGGGGACTAATTACGAGCAGTACTTC,CASNQGTNYEQYF
14,TRBJ1-1,few,-,TRBV13,TGTGCCAGCAGCCCCTCAGACGGATACACTGAAGCTTTCTTT,CASSPSDGYTEAFF
14,TRBJ2-1,many,TRBD2,TRBV5-1,TGTGCCAGCAGTTTAGCGGGAGGGGACAATGAGCAGTTCTTC,CASSLAGGDNEQFF
10,TRBJ1-1,many,-,TRBV29-1,TGCAGCGTTGCCGCAACTGAAGCTTTCTTT,CSVAATEAFF
14,TRBJ2-3,-,-,TRBV27,TGTGCCATTGGAGGAGGGCGGGGCACAGATACGCAGTATTTT,CAIGGGRGTDTQYF
16,TRBJ2-2,few,-,TRBV18,TGTGCCAGCTCACCTCAGGGTAACTCGAACACCGGGGAGCTGTTTTTT,CASSPQGNSNTGELFF